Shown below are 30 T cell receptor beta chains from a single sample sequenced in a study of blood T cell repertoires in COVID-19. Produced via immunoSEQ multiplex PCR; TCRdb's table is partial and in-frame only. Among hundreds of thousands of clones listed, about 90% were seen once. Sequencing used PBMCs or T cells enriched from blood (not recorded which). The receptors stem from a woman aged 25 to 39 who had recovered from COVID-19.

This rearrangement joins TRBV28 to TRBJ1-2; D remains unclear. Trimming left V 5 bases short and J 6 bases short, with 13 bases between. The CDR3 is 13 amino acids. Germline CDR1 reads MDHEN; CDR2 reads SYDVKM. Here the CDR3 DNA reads TGTGCCAGCAGTCCACCGCAGTCAGATGGCTACACCTTC. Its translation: CASSPPQSDGYTF.

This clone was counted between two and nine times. For the CDR3, the DNA is TGTGCCAGCAGCCACTACGGGAGCTATGGCTACACCTTC. Protein sequence: CASSHYGSYGYTF. This sequence joins TRBV14 and TRBJ1-2; D unclear. From germline, CDR1 is SGHDN and CDR2 FVKESK. V was trimmed by 3 bases and J by 4 bases, leaving 9 bases between them. This CDR3 region has 13 residues.

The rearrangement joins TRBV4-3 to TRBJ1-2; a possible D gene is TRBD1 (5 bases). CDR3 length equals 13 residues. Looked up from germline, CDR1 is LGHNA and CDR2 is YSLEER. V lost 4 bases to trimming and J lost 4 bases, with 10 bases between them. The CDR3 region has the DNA TGCGCCAGCAGCCCGCAGGGATCCTATGGCTACACCTTC. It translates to CASSPQGSYGYTF.

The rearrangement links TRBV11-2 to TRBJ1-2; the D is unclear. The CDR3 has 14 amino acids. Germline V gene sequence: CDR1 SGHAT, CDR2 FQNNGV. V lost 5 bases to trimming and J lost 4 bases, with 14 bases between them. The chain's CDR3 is CASSPQPRGYGYTF. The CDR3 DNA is TGTGCCAGCAGCCCTCAACCTCGGGGCTATGGCTACACCTTC.

CDR3 residues: CASSLQAPYEQYF. DNA for the CDR3: TGTGCCAGCAGTTTGCAGGCTCCCTACGAGCAGTACTTC. The chain couples TRBV28 to TRBJ2-7; D call uncertain. This CDR3 spans 13 amino acids. CDR1 and CDR2 (germline): MDHEN, SYDVKM. The V end was cut by 3 bases, the J end by 2 bases, with 8 bases between.

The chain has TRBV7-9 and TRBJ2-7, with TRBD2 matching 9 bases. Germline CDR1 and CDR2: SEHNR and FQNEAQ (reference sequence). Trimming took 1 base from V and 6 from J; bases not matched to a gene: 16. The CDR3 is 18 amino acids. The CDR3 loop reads CASSLVMVTGGGAAEQYF. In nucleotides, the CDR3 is TGTGCCAGCAGCTTAGTCATGGTCACTGGCGGGGGGGCGGCCGAGCAGTACTTC.

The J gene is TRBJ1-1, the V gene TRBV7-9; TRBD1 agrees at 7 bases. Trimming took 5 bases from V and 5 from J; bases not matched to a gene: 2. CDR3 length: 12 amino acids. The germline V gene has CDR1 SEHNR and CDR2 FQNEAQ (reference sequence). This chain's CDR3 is CASSPQGTEAFF. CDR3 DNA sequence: TGTGCCAGCAGCCCACAGGGGACTGAAGCTTTCTTT. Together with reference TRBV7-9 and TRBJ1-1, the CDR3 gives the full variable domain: DTGVSQNPRHKITKRGQNVTFRCDPISEHNRLYWYRQTLGQGPEFLTYFQNEAQLEKSRLLSDRFSAERPKGSFSTLEIQRTEQGDSAMYLCASSPQGTEAFFGQGTRLTVV.

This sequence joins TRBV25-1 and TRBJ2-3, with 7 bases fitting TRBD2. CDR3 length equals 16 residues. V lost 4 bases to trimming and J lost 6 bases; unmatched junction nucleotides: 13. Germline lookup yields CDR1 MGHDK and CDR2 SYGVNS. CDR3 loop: CASSVQAGPGRDTQYF. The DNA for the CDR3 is TGTGCCAGCAGTGTGCAAGCGGGACCGGGGCGGGATACGCAGTATTTT.

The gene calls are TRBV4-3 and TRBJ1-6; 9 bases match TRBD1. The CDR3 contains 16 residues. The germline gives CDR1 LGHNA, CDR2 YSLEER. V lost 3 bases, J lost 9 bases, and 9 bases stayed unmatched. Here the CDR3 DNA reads TGCGCCAGCAGCCAGCAAGGACAGGGGCGCGGTTCACCCCTCCACTTT. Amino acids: CASSQQGQGRGSPLHF.

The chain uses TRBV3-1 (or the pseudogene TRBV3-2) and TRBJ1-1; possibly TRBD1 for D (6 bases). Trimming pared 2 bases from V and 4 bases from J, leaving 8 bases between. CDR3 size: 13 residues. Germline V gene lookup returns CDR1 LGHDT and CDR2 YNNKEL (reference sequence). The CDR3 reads CASSQLGGTEAFF. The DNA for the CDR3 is TGTGCCAGCAGCCAATTAGGGGGCACTGAAGCTTTCTTT.

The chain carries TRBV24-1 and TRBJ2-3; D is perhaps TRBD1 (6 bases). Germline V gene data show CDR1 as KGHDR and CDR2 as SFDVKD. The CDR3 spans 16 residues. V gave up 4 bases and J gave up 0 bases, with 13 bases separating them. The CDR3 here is CATSDLTGSSTDTQYF. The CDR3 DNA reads TGTGCCACCAGTGACCTCACAGGGTCAAGCACAGATACGCAGTATTTT.

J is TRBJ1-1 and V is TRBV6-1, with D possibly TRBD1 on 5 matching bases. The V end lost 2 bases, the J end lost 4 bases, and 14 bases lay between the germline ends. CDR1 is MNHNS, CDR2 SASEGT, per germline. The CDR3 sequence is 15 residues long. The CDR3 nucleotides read TGTGCCAGCAGTGAAAACAGGCCTCTGGGCACTGAAGCTTTCTTT. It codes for CASSENRPLGTEAFF.

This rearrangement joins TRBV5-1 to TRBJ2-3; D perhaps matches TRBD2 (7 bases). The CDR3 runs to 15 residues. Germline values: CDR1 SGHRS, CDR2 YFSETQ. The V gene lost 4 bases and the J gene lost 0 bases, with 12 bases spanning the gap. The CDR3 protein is CASSPGGGSTDTQYF. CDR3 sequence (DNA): TGCGCCAGCAGCCCGGGGGGCGGTAGCACAGATACGCAGTATTTT.

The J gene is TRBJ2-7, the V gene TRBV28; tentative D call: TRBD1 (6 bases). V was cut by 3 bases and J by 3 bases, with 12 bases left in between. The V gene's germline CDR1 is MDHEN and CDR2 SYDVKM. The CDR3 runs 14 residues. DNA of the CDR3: TGTGCCAGCAGTTTGACAGGACCTAACTACGAGCAGTACTTC. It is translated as CASSLTGPNYEQYF.

CDR3 nucleotides: TGTGCCAGTAATGTGCGGGGGGGAAGGGGAGATGAGCAGTTCTTC. This translates into CASNVRGGRGDEQFF. The chain combines TRBV19 with TRBJ2-1; the match to TRBD2 covers 9 bases. This CDR3 spans 15 amino acids. The germline CDR1 and CDR2 sequences are LNHDA and SQIVND (reference sequence). J lost 8 bases, V lost 7 bases, and 12 bases had no gene match.

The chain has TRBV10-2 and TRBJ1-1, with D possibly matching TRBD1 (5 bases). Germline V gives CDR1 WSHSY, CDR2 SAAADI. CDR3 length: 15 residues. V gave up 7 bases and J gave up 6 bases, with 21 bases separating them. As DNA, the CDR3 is TGCGCCAGCAATTCCCCGGGGACGACGGGAGCTGAAGCTTTCTTT. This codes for CASNSPGTTGAEAFF.

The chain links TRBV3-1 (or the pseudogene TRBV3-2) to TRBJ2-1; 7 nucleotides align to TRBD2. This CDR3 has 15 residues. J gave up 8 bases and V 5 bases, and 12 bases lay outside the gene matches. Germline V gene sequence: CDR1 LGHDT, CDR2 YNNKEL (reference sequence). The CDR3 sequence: CASSASDRLADEQFF. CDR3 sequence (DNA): TGTGCCAGCAGCGCTTCCGATCGGCTAGCGGATGAGCAGTTCTTC.

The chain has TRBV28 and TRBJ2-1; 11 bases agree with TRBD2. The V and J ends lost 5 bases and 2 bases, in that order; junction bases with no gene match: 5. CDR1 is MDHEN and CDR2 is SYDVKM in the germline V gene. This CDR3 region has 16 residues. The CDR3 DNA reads TGTGCCAGCAGTCTTCTTAGCGGGGGGGCCTACAATGAGCAGTTCTTC. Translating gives CASSLLSGGAYNEQFF.

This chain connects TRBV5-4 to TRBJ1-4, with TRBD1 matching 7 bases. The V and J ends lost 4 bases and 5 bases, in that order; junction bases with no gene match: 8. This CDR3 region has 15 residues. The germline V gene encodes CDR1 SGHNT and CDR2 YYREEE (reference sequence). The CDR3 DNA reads TGTGCCAGCAGCAAAGGGACAGACCTAAATGAAAAACTGTTTTTT. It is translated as CASSKGTDLNEKLFF.

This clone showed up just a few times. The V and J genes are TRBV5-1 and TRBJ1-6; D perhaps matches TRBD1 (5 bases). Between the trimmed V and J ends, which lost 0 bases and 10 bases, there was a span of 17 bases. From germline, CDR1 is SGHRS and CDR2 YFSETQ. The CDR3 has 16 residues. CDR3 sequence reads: CASSLGTGREGSPLHF. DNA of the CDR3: TGCGCCAGCAGCTTGGGCACGGGCAGGGAAGGGTCACCCCTCCACTTT.

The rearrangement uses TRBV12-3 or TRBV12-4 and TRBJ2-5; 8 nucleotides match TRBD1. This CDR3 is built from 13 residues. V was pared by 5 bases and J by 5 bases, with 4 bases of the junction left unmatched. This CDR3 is CASSKQGGETQYF. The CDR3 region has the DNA TGTGCCAGCAGTAAACAGGGGGGTGAGACCCAGTACTTC.

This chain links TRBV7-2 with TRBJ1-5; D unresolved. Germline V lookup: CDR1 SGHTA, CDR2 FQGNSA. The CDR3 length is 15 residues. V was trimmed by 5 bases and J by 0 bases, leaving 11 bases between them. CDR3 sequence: CASSADFNSNQPQHF. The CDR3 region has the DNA TGTGCCAGCAGCGCCGACTTCAATAGCAATCAGCCCCAGCATTTT.

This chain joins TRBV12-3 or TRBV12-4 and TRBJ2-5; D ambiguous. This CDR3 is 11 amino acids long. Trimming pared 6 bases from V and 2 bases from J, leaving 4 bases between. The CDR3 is CASRLQETQYF. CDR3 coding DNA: TGTGCCAGCAGACTACAAGAGACCCAGTACTTC.

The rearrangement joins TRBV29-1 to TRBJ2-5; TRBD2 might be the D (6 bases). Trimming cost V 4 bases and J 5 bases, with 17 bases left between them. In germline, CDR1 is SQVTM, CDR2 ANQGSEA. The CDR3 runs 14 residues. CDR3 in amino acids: CSVGLVLAWETQYF. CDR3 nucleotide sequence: TGCAGCGTTGGTTTGGTCCTAGCGTGGGAGACCCAGTACTTC. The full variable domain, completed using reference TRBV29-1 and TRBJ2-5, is SAVISQKPSRDICQRGTSLTIQCQVDSQVTMMFWYRQQPGQSLTLIATANQGSEATYESGFVIDKFPISRPNLTFSTLTVSNMSPEDSSIYLCSVGLVLAWETQYFGPGTRLLVL.

The CDR3, as DNA: TGTGCCAGCAGCCAAGGACTGTCCTACGAGCAGTACTTC. Its translation is CASSQGLSYEQYF. This chain joins TRBV11-2 and TRBJ2-7, with D perhaps matching TRBD2 (5 bases). CDR1 and CDR2 (germline): SGHAT, FQNNGV. V was clipped by 5 bases and J by 1 base, with 9 bases between them. This CDR3 contains 13 residues.

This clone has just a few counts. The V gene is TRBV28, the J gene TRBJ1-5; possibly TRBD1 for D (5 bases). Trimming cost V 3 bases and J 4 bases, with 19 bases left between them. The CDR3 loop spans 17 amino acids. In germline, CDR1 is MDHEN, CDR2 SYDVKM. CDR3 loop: CASSFSRWGVSNQPQHF. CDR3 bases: TGTGCCAGCAGTTTCTCCCGGTGGGGCGTATCTAATCAGCCCCAGCATTTT. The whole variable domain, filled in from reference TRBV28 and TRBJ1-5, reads DVKVTQSSRYLVKRTGEKVFLECVQDMDHENMFWYRQDPGLGLRLIYFSYDVKMKEKGDIPEGYSVSREKKERFSLILESASTNQTSMYLCASSFSRWGVSNQPQHFGDGTRLSIL.

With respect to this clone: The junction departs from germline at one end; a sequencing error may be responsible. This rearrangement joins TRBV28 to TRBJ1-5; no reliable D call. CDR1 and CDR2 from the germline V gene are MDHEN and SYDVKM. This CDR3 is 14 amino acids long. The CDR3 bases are TGTGCCAGCAGTCCTGCCGGGCCCACCTGGGTCGGGGATTTT. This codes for CASSPAGPTWVGDF.

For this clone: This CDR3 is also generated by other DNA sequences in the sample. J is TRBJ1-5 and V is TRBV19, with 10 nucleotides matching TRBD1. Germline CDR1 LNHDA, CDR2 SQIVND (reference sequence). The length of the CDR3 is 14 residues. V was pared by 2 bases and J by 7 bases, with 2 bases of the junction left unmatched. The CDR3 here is CASSIRTGGQPQHF. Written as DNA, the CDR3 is TGTGCCAGTAGTATAAGGACAGGGGGGCAGCCCCAGCATTTT.

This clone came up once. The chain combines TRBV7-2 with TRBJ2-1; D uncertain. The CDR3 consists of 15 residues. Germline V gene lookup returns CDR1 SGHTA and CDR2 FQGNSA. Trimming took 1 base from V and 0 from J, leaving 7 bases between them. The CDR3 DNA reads TGTGCCAGCAGCTTAGTTACGGGCTCCTACAATGAGCAGTTCTTC. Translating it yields CASSLVTGSYNEQFF.

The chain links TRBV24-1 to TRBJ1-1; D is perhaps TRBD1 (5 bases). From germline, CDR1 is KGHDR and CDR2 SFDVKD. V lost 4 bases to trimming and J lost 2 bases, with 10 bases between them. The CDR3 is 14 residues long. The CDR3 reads CATSDSGYNTEAFF. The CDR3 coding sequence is TGTGCCACCAGTGACTCAGGGTATAACACTGAAGCTTTCTTT.